Here is one T cell receptor beta chain with its context. What it binds is not known. The source of the sample is a study of cytomegalovirus exposure and HLA in healthy donors. Findings and caveats of the study: Several of the most significant clusters appeared linked to common viral pathogens, based on a later analysis. Later analysis revealed greater clonal expansion in HLA-associated TCR beta chains than in equally common others. CMV serostatus was the sole immune exposure data available.

Primers included in the PCR were 60 Vbeta and 13 Jbeta primers. The protocol was immunoSEQ multiplex PCR, while the TCRdb copy is restricted to in-frame clones and leaves out a portion. The sample shows some 110,000 clones, 80% to 85% of them seen only once. Donors counted as nominally healthy when sampled, yet unrecorded immune exposures were likely. Sequenced material: PBMCs. This receptor was obtained from a man aged 30 to 45 in good health and CMV-seropositive.

CDR3 DNA: TGTGCCAGCAGCCGCGCGGGGCAACGCACCGACGGCACTGAAGCTTTCTTT. This gives the protein CASSRAGQRTDGTEAFF. The genes are TRBV7-3 and TRBJ1-1; possible D gene TRBD1, 5 bases. The CDR3 length is 17 residues. V lost 5 bases, J lost 4 bases, and 23 bases lay in between. The germline V gene has CDR1 SGHTA and CDR2 FQGTGA. The entire variable domain, with the rest obtained from reference TRBV7-3 and TRBJ1-1, is as follows: GAGVSQTPSNKVTEKGKYVELRCDPISGHTALYWYRQSLGQGPEFLIYFQGTGAADDSGLPNDRFFAVRPEGSVSTLKIQRTERGDSAVYLCASSRAGQRTDGTEAFFGQGTRLTVV.